These 20 T cell receptor beta chains were all obtained from the same sample, sequenced in a study of regulatory T cells in long-lasting Graves disease. Construction of TCR beta libraries relied on iRepertoire HTBI primers and on Arm-PCR targeting CDR3 regions. TCRdb independently ran MiXCR on the multiplex PCR reads; one entry per CDR3 protein. The table records fewer than 600,000 distinct CDR3 sequences, approximately 23% of them present only once. Time point meaning: persistent/refractory GD, antithyroid drugs over 5 years with positive TRAb. TCR sequences were obtained from RNA taken from PBMCs. The sample consisted of peripheral blood mononuclear cells (PBMCs), taken when the disease was refractory, from a patient treated with antithyroid drugs. The receptors were sampled from a female donor with Graves disease.

This clonotype was observed a handful of times. The chain has TRBV4-1 and TRBJ1-6; unclear D gene. The CDR3 has 16 amino acids. The germline V gene has CDR1 MGHRA and CDR2 YSYEKL. V was pared by 4 bases and J by 7 bases, with 17 bases between. The CDR3 nucleotides are TGCGCCAGCAGCCCCCTAAGCGGCATGGGGAATTCACCCCTCCACTTT. It codes for CASSPLSGMGNSPLHF.

The sample holds a few counts of this clonotype. The chain is built from TRBV29-1 and TRBJ1-1; D may be TRBD1 (5 bases). Trimming removed 3 bases at V and 1 base at J, with 6 bases between. CDR1 SQVTM and CDR2 ANQGSEA come from the germline V gene. The CDR3 length is 12 residues. Here the CDR3 reads CSVDRANTEAFF. CDR3 coding DNA: TGCAGCGTTGACAGGGCGAACACTGAAGCTTTCTTT.

In this sample, this clonotype turned up many times. The V gene is TRBV5-1, the J gene TRBJ1-2, with TRBD1 identical over 7 bases. V lost 0 bases to trimming and J lost 5 bases; unmatched junction nucleotides: 1. The V gene's germline CDR1 is SGHRS and CDR2 YFSETQ. The CDR3 extends over 13 amino acids. CDR3 region: CASSLEQGYGYTF. The CDR3 DNA sequence: TGCGCCAGCAGCTTGGAACAGGGGTATGGCTACACCTTC.

The chain is built from TRBV5-6 and TRBJ2-5, with D perhaps matching TRBD2 (5 bases). The CDR3 has 14 amino acids. V gave up 2 bases and J gave up 5 bases, with 13 bases separating them. The germline V gene has CDR1 SGHDT and CDR2 YYEEEE. CDR3 amino acids: CASSFPQREETQYF. CDR3 sequence (DNA): TGTGCCAGCAGCTTCCCCCAAAGGGAGGAGACCCAGTACTTC.

The table lists this clonotype with a few counts. The J gene is TRBJ1-1, the V gene TRBV7-9; a weak D match, TRBD1 (6 bases). Germline values: CDR1 SEHNR, CDR2 FQNEAQ (reference sequence). The CDR3 length is 14 residues. The V end was cut by 5 bases, the J end by 0 bases, with 10 bases between. CDR3 amino acids: CASSQGHLNTEAFF. The CDR3 nucleotides read TGTGCCAGCAGCCAGGGACATTTGAACACTGAAGCTTTCTTT. Drawing the rest from reference TRBV7-9 and TRBJ1-1, the complete variable domain is DTGVSQNPRHKITKRGQNVTFRCDPISEHNRLYWYRQTLGQGPEFLTYFQNEAQLEKSRLLSDRFSAERPKGSFSTLEIQRTEQGDSAMYLCASSQGHLNTEAFFGQGTRLTVV.

The V gene is TRBV9, the J gene TRBJ1-1, with D unclear. The CDR3 runs 16 residues. The germline V gene encodes CDR1 SGDLS and CDR2 YYNGEE. Trimming left V 0 bases short and J 0 bases short, with 12 bases between. The CDR3: CASSVGARLMNTEAFF. The CDR3, as DNA: TGTGCCAGCAGCGTAGGGGCCCGGTTGATGAACACTGAAGCTTTCTTT.

This rearrangement joins TRBV20-1 to TRBJ1-5; TRBD1 might be the D (5 bases). Germline assignment: CDR1 DFQATT and CDR2 SNEGSKA (reference sequence). The CDR3 length is 14 residues. V gave up 5 bases and J gave up 3 bases, with 14 bases separating them. CDR3 loop: CSALGGTSNQPQHF. The DNA of the CDR3 is TGCAGTGCTCTGGGGGGGACTTCCAATCAGCCCCAGCATTTT.

This clonotype was counted only a few times. In DNA form, the CDR3 reads TGTGCCAGCAGCTTGGTTTCGACACCTGAAAAACTGTTTTTT. Its protein is CASSLVSTPEKLFF. The chain is built from TRBV5-6 and TRBJ1-4; D is uncertain. The CDR3 totals 14 residues. The germline CDR1 and CDR2 sequences are SGHDT and YYEEEE. Trimming left V 0 bases short and J 7 bases short, with 10 bases between.

V gene TRBV29-1 combines with J gene TRBJ2-5; 7 bases align to TRBD1. Per germline, CDR1 SQVTM and CDR2 ANQGSEA. CDR3 length equals 14 residues. Trimming cost V 3 bases and J 2 bases; bases outside gene matches: 6. The CDR3 protein is CSVEYAGGQETQYF. For the CDR3, the DNA is TGCAGCGTTGAGTACGCAGGGGGACAAGAGACCCAGTACTTC.

Of note for this clonotype: A much more abundant neighbour one base away suggests this may be a read error. The chain couples TRBV11-2 to TRBJ1-1; the D gene is possibly TRBD1 (5 bases). The CDR3 runs to 15 residues. Trimming removed 4 bases at V and 6 bases at J, with 18 bases between. Germline CDR1 is SGHAT and CDR2 is FQNNGV. CDR3 sequence (DNA): TGTGCCAGCAGCTCAGGGTCCTCTATTAACGCTGAAGCTTTCTTT. Translated, it gives CASSSGSSINAEAFF.

This clonotype was detected only a few times. The J gene is TRBJ1-3, the V gene TRBV7-2, with D unresolved. Germline CDR1 reads SGHTA; CDR2 reads FQGNSA. The V end lost 1 base, the J end lost 8 bases, and 18 bases lay between the germline ends. The CDR3 runs 16 residues. CDR3 amino acids: CASSLGPRVRLDTIYF. In DNA form, the CDR3 reads TGTGCCAGCAGCTTAGGGCCCCGGGTCCGCCTGGACACCATATATTTT.

The chain links TRBV19 to TRBJ2-7; TRBD1 is a possible D gene (5 bases). Germline CDR1 LNHDA, CDR2 SQIVND (reference sequence). V was trimmed by 3 bases and J by 6 bases, leaving 24 bases between them. The length of the CDR3 is 17 residues. This CDR3 reads CASSMRADSYTQREQYF. The CDR3 DNA reads as TGTGCCAGTAGTATGAGAGCCGACAGCTACACCCAACGCGAGCAGTACTTC.

This clonotype came up many times. The genes are TRBV11-2 and TRBJ1-2; D not resolved. V lost 7 bases, J lost 1 base, and 13 bases lay in between. The CDR3 is 14 residues long. Germline lookup yields CDR1 SGHAT and CDR2 FQNNGV. The CDR3 region is CASTKDPGNYGYTF. DNA for the CDR3: TGTGCCAGCACAAAAGACCCGGGTAACTATGGCTACACCTTC.

This clonotype was counted between two and nine times. V usage is TRBV19 and J usage is TRBJ2-7; D not certain. The CDR3 has 15 residues. V was shortened by 5 bases and J by 1 base, with 15 bases between the two germline ends. Per the germline V gene, CDR1 is LNHDA and CDR2 is SQIVND (reference sequence). The DNA for the CDR3 is TGTGCCAGTAGTCGGCGTCAGGATACTTCCTACGAGCAGTACTTC. It codes for CASSRRQDTSYEQYF.

About this clonotype: At one end the junction does not follow the germline gene, possibly because of a read error. V gene TRBV6-1 combines with J gene TRBJ1-4; no reliable D call. Per the germline V gene, CDR1 is MNHNS and CDR2 is SASEGT. This CDR3 contains 12 residues. This chain's CDR3 is CASREGREKLFF. The CDR3 DNA sequence: TGTGCCAGCAGAGAAGGGCGGGAAAAACTGTTTTTT.

CDR3 nucleotide sequence: TGCAGCGTTGAATTGGACAGAGACTACGAGCAGTACTTC. Its translation: CSVELDRDYEQYF. The chain joins TRBV29-1 to TRBJ2-7, with a tentative D call TRBD1 (6 bases). CDR1 and CDR2 from the germline V gene are SQVTM and ANQGSEA. CDR3 length: 13 residues. Deletions cut 2 bases from V and 3 bases from J, with 11 bases between.

The rearrangement uses TRBV7-8 and TRBJ1-1; no reliable D call. Germline lookup yields CDR1 SGHVS and CDR2 FQNEAQ. V lost 1 base and J lost 4, with 16 bases in between. The CDR3 covers 16 residues. The CDR3 region is CASSLDRTRIGTEAFF. CDR3 sequence (DNA): TGTGCCAGCAGCTTAGATAGGACCCGCATTGGCACTGAAGCTTTCTTT.

This clonotype was seen at least ten times. The chain joins TRBV28 to TRBJ1-4; possible D gene TRBD1, 5 bases. V was trimmed by 2 bases and J by 7 bases, leaving 11 bases between them. CDR1 and CDR2 from the germline V gene are MDHEN and SYDVKM. The CDR3 runs to 14 residues. The CDR3 protein is CASSLMGRGEKLFF. The CDR3 nucleotides read TGTGCCAGCAGTTTAATGGGGAGGGGTGAAAAACTGTTTTTT.

This clonotype was detected many times. The chain has TRBV7-8 and TRBJ2-2, with D perhaps given as TRBD1 or TRBD2 (6 bases each). The CDR3 totals 16 residues. Trimming pared 5 bases from V and 3 bases from J, leaving 16 bases between. Germline V lookup: CDR1 SGHVS, CDR2 FQNEAQ. The CDR3 DNA sequence: TGTGCCAGCAGCACAATCGGGGGCGCGGACACCGGGGAGCTGTTTTTT. It encodes CASSTIGGADTGELFF. Full variable domain (outside the CDR3, taken from reference TRBV7-8 and TRBJ2-2): GAGVSQSPRYKVAKRGQDVALRCDPISGHVSLFWYQQALGQGPEFLTYFQNEAQLDKSGLPSDRFFAERPEGSVSTLKIQRTQQEDSAVYLCASSTIGGADTGELFFGEGSRLTVL.

This clonotype was seen many times. The rearrangement joins TRBV2 to TRBJ2-5; 11 bases align to TRBD1. The germline V gene has CDR1 SNHLY and CDR2 FYNNEI. This CDR3 is built from 14 residues. J was trimmed by 2 bases and V by 8 bases; bases with no gene match: 4. The CDR3 coding sequence is TGTGCCAGCGTAGGACAGGGGGCTCAAGAGACCCAGTACTTC. This codes for CASVGQGAQETQYF.